This TCR beta chain is drawn from a study of immune heterogeneity within non-small cell lung tumors. Broader study findings: Different patients shared few of their high-frequency T-cell receptor beta clonotypes. Both recurring identical dominant CDR3 beta clonotypes and site-unique high-frequency clones were observed across tumor sites within a patient.

A first 10-cycle multiplex round used 32 V-gene and 13 J-gene primers on TCR beta CDR3. MiXCR, run by TCRdb on the multiplex PCR reads, gives a single entry per CDR3 protein. Among about 11,000 distinct CDR3 sequences listed, roughly 29% were seen once. V shed 0 bases and J 10 bases; nucleotides not matched to a gene: 7. CDR3 size: 14 residues. Germline CDR1 reads DFQATT; CDR2 reads SNEGSKA (reference sequence). TCRs were amplified from about 640 ng gDNA of bulk tumor per sample. During surgery, several far-apart biopsies were obtained from every primary tumor. Curative operations were performed on patients who had untreated, newly diagnosed non-small cell lung cancer. Newly diagnosed patients with non-small cell lung cancer who were having surgery with curative intent served as donors. This clonotype appeared many times. Its antigen is not identified.

The receptor was derived from a middle-aged man with non-small cell lung cancer. The V and J genes are TRBV20-1 and TRBJ2-1, with TRBD2 matching 9 bases. Sequenced sample: lung tumor tissue. The CDR3 DNA follows: TGCAGTGCTAGAGACCTAGCGGGGTCCTTAGAGCAGTTCTTC. It codes for CSARDLAGSLEQFF.